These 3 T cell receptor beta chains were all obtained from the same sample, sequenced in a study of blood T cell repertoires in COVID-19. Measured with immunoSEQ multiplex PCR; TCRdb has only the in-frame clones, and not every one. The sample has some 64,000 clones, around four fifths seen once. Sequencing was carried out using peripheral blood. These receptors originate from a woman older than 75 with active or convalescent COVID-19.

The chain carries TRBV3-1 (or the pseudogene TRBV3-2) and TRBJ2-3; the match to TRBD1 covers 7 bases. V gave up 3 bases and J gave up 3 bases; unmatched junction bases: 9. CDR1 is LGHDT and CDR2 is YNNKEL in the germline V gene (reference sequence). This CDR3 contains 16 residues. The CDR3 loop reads CASSHRTDRRTDTQYF. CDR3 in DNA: TGTGCCAGCAGCCATCGGACGGACAGGAGAACAGATACGCAGTATTTT.

The chain's CDR3 is CASSLGDSREKLFF. The DNA of the CDR3 is TGCGCCAGCAGCTTGGGGGACAGTCGGGAAAAACTGTTTTTT. The V gene is TRBV5-1, the J gene TRBJ1-4; 7 bases agree with TRBD1. CDR3 length equals 14 residues. The trim removed 0 bases at V and 8 bases at J, leaving 4 bases unmatched. Germline V gene data show CDR1 as SGHRS and CDR2 as YFSETQ.

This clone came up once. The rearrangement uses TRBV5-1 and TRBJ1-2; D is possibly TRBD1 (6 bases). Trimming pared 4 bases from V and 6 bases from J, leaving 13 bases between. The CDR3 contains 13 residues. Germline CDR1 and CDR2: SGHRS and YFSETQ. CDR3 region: CASSPDSSDGYTF. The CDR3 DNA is TGCGCCAGCAGCCCGGACAGTAGTGATGGCTACACCTTC.